Shown below are 7 T cell receptor beta chains from a single sample sequenced in a study of blood T cell repertoires in COVID-19. Measured with immunoSEQ multiplex PCR; TCRdb has only the in-frame clones, and not every one. The data contain a few hundred thousand clones, roughly 90% of them singletons. The sequenced sample was PBMCs or T cells enriched from blood (not recorded which). The receptors originated from a woman in her thirties who had recovered from COVID-19.

V usage is TRBV19 and J usage is TRBJ1-3; D might be TRBD1 (5 bases). Germline-derived CDR1 and CDR2 are LNHDA and SQIVND (reference sequence). The CDR3 runs to 14 residues. The V end was cut by 5 bases, the J end by 2 bases, with 10 bases between. CDR3 loop: CASSGAGTGNTIYF. The CDR3 DNA sequence: TGTGCCAGTAGTGGGGCAGGCACTGGAAACACCATATATTTT.

This CDR3 is CASSNGWDRDTDTQYF. The CDR3 DNA sequence: TGTGCCAGCAGCAATGGGTGGGACAGGGACACAGATACGCAGTATTTT. The chain links TRBV21-1 to TRBJ2-3; the table's TRBD1 call for D was not verified on the DNA. TRBV21-1 is described as a pseudogene. This CDR3 has 16 amino acids.

J is TRBJ1-1 and V is TRBV6-5; 7 nucleotides match TRBD1. Germline lookup yields CDR1 MNHEY and CDR2 SVGAGI. The V segment lost 7 bases and the J segment 6 bases; nucleotides outside the gene matches: 11. CDR3 length: 14 amino acids. The CDR3: CASTATGWGSEAFF. The CDR3 DNA is TGTGCCAGCACGGCGACAGGGTGGGGATCTGAAGCTTTCTTT.

This sequence joins TRBV24-1 and TRBJ2-1; unclear D gene. CDR3 length: 15 residues. The V gene lost 3 bases and the J gene lost 2 bases, with 10 bases spanning the gap. Germline-derived CDR1 and CDR2 are KGHDR and SFDVKD. CDR3 sequence reads: CATSDRRQTYNEQFF. The CDR3 nucleotides are TGTGCCACCAGTGATCGGCGGCAGACCTACAATGAGCAGTTCTTC.

This clone has more than one count but fewer than ten. The V call is TRBV5-4, the J call TRBJ1-3; D is unresolved. The germline CDR1 and CDR2 sequences are SGHNT and YYREEE (reference sequence). This CDR3 has 15 amino acids. V was clipped by 1 base and J by 2 bases, with 10 bases between them. The CDR3 DNA reads TGTGCCAGCAGCTTGTCAGGCCTTGCTGGAAACACCATATATTTT. Translating gives CASSLSGLAGNTIYF.

The chain links TRBV30 to TRBJ1-3; 9 nucleotides align to TRBD1. V was clipped by 0 bases and J by 4 bases; unmatched bases: 4. This CDR3 has 15 residues. Germline V gene lookup returns CDR1 GTSNPN and CDR2 SVGIG (reference sequence). CDR3 residues: CAWSVQGTGGNTIYF. The CDR3 DNA reads as TGTGCCTGGAGTGTACAGGGGACAGGGGGAAACACCATATATTTT.

This sequence joins TRBV18 and TRBJ2-5; 10 nucleotides agree with TRBD2. This CDR3 has 14 residues. Germline V gene sequence: CDR1 KGHSH, CDR2 LQKENI. V lost 3 bases and J lost 4; bases outside the gene matches: 2. CDR3 DNA: TGTGCCAGCTCACCCGTAGCGGGAGGAGAGACCCAGTACTTC. Translating it yields CASSPVAGGETQYF. Supplemented by reference TRBV18 and TRBJ2-5, the full variable domain reads NAGVMQNPRHLVRRRGQEARLRCSPMKGHSHVYWYRQLPEEGLKFMVYLQKENIIDESGMPKERFSAEFPKEGPSILRIQQVVRGDSAAYFCASSPVAGGETQYFGPGTRLLVL.